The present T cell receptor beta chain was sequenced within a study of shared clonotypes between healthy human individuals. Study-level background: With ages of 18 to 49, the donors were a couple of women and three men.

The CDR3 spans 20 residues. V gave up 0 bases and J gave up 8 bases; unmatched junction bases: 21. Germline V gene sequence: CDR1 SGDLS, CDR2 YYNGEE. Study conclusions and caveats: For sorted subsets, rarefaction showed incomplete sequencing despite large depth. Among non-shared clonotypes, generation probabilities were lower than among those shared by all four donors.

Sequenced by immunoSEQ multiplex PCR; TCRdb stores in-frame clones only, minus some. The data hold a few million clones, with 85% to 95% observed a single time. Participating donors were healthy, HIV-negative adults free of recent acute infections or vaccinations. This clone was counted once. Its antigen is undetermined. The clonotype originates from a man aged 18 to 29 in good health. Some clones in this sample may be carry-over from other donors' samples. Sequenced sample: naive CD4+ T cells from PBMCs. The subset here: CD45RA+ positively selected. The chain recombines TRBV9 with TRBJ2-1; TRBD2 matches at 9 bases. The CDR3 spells CASSVGKTILIAGGGYEQFF. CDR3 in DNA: TGTGCCAGCAGCGTAGGAAAGACTATCCTCATCGCGGGAGGGGGTTATGAGCAGTTCTTC. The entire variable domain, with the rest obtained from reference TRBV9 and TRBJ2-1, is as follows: DSGVTQTPKHLITATGQRVTLRCSPRSGDLSVYWYQQSLDQGLQFLIQYYNGEERAKGNILERFSAQQFPDLHSELNLSSLELGDSALYFCASSVGKTILIAGGGYEQFFGPGTRLTVL.